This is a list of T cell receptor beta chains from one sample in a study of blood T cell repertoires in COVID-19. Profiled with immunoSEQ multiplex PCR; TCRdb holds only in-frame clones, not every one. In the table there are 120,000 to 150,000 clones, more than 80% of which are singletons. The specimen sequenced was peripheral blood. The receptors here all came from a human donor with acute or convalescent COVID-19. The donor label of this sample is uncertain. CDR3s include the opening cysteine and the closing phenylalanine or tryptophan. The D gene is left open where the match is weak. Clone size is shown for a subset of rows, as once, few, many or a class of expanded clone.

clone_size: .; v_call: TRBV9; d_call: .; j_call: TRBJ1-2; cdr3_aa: CASSGLYGYTF; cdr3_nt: TGTGCCAGCAGCGGACTTTATGGCTACACCTTC
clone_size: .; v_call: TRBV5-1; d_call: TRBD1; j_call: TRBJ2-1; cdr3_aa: CASSIDRGEQFF; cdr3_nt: TGCGCCAGCAGCATAGACAGGGGTGAGCAGTTCTTC
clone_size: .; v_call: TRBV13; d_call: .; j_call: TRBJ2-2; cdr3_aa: CASSYTRNTGELFF; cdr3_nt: TGTGCCAGCAGCTATACACGAAACACCGGGGAGCTGTTTTTT
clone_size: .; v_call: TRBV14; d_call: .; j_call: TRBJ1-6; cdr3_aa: CASSQDRQGRQSPLHF; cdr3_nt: TGTGCCAGCAGCCAAGATCGGCAGGGGAGACAATCACCCCTCCACTTT
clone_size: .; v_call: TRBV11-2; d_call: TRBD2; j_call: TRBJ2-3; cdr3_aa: CASSSRRRGGSTDTQYF; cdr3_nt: TGTGCCAGCAGCTCCCGGCGGCGGGGGGGTAGCACAGATACGCAGTATTTT
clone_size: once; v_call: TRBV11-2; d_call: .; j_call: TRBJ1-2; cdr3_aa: CASSLGGPNYGYTF; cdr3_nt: TGTGCCAGCAGCTTAGGAGGCCCCAACTATGGCTACACCTTC
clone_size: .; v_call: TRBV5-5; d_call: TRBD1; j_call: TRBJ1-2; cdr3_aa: CASSSPGTDYGYTF; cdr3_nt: TGTGCCAGCAGCTCCCCCGGGACAGACTATGGCTACACCTTC
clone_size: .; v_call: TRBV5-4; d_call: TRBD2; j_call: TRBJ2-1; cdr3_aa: CASSSQRGSGGGNNEQFF; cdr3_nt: TGTGCCAGCAGCTCCCAACGGGGTAGCGGGGGGGGGAACAATGAGCAGTTCTTC
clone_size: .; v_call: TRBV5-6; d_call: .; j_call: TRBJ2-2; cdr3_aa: CASSLQGTAGELFF; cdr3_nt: TGTGCCAGCAGCCTACAGGGTACAGCCGGGGAGCTGTTTTTT
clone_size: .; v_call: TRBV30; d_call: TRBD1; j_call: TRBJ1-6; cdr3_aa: CAWSAMDREYSPLHF; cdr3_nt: TGTGCCTGGAGTGCAATGGACAGGGAATATTCACCCCTCCACTTT
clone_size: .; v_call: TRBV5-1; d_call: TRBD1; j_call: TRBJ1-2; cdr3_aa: CASSLVGGANGGYTF; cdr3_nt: TGCGCCAGCAGCTTGGTAGGGGGCGCGAACGGTGGCTACACCTTC
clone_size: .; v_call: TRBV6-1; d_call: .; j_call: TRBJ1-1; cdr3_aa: CASSEASAGRTEAFF; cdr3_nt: TGTGCCAGCAGTGAAGCCTCGGCAGGGCGGACTGAAGCTTTCTTT
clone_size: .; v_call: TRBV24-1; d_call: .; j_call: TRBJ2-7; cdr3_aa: CATSDLWARPYEQYF; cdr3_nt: TGTGCCACCAGTGATTTATGGGCGAGACCCTACGAGCAGTACTTC
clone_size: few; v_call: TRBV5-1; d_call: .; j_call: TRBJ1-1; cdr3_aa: CASSLRGRDTEAFF; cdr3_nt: TGCGCCAGCAGCTTGAGGGGAAGGGACACTGAAGCTTTCTTT
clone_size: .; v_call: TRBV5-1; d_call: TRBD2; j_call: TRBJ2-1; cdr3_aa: CASSLTSGGANEQFF; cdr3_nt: TGCGCCAGCAGCTTGACTAGCGGGGGGGCCAATGAGCAGTTCTTC
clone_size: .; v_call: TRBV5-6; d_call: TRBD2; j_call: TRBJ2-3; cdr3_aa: CASSWRRPSGGGADTQYF; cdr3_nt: TGTGCCAGCAGCTGGCGACGGCCCTCGGGAGGGGGGGCAGATACGCAGTATTTT
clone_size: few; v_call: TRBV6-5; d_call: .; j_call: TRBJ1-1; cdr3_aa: CASSYSMANTEAFF; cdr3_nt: TGTGCCAGCAGTTACTCAATGGCGAACACTGAAGCTTTCTTT
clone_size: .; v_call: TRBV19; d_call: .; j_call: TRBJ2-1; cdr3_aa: CASSTDWGLSYNEQFF; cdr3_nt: TGTGCCAGTAGTACGGACTGGGGTCTATCCTACAATGAGCAGTTCTTC
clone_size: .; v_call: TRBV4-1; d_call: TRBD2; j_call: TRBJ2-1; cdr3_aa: CASSQDRSLAGEQFF; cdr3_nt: TGCGCCAGCAGCCAAGATCGTAGCCTAGCGGGGGAGCAGTTCTTC
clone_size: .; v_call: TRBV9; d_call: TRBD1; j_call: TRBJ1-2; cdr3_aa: CASRGTGGLYGYTF; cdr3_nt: TGTGCCAGCAGGGGGACAGGGGGCTTATATGGCTACACCTTC
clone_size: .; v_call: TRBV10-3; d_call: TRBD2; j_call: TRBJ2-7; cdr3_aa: CAIRGLAGANSYEQYF; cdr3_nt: TGTGCCATCAGGGGACTAGCGGGGGCCAACTCCTACGAGCAGTACTTC
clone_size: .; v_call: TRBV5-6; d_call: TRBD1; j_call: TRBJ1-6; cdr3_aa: CASTRGLTGGGNSPLHF; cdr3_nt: TGTGCCAGCACCCGAGGCCTGACAGGGGGAGGCAATTCACCCCTCCACTTT
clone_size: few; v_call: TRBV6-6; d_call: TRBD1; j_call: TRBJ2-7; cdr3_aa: CASRPTGGALFYEQYF; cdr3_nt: TGTGCCAGCAGGCCTACAGGGGGCGCCCTTTTCTACGAGCAGTACTTC
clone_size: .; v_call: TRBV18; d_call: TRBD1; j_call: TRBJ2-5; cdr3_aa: CASSRTGLGGTQYF; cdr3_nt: TGTGCCAGCTCACGGACAGGCCTAGGCGGGACCCAGTACTTC
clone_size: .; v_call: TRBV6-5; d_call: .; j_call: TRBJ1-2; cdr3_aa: CASTPDSSYGYTF; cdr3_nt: TGTGCCAGCACCCCCGACTCTAGCTATGGCTACACCTTC
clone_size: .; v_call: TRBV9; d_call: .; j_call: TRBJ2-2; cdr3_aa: CASSVAQAQNTGELFF; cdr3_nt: TGTGCCAGCAGCGTAGCTCAGGCACAGAACACCGGGGAGCTGTTTTTT
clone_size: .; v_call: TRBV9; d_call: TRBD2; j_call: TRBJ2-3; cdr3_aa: CASSVATTSGGTDTQYF; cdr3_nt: TGTGCCAGCAGCGTAGCTACCACTAGCGGGGGCACAGATACGCAGTATTTT
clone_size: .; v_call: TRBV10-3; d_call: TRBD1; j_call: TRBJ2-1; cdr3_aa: CAMKGQEHNEQFF; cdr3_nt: TGTGCCATGAAGGGACAGGAGCACAATGAGCAGTTCTTC
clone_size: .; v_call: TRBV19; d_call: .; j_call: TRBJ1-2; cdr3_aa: CATRRSYNYGYTF; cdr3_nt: TGTGCCACCCGACGGAGCTACAACTATGGCTACACCTTC
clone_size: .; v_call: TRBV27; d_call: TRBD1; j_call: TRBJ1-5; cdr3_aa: CASGWTGINQPQHF; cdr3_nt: TGTGCCAGCGGCTGGACAGGGATCAATCAGCCCCAGCATTTT
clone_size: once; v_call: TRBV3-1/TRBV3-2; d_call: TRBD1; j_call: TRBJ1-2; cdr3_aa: CASSQVGTGVGYGYTF; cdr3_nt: TGTGCCAGCAGCCAAGTTGGGACAGGGGTAGGGTATGGCTACACCTTC
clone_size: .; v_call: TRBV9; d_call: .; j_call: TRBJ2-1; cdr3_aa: CASSETQGGNEQFF; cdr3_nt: TGTGCCAGCAGCGAGACTCAAGGGGGCAATGAGCAGTTCTTC
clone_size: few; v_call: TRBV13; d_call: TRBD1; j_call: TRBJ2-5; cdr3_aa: CASSFGQGETQYF; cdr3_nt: TGTGCCAGCAGTTTCGGACAGGGGGAGACCCAGTACTTC
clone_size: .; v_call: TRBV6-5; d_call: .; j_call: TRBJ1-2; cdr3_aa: CASSPFGDYGYTF; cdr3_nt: TGTGCCAGCAGCCCCTTCGGGGACTATGGCTACACCTTC
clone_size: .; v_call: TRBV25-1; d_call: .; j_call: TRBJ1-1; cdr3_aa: CASSPPFGEVEAFF; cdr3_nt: TGTGCCAGCAGTCCCCCTTTTGGGGAGGTTGAAGCTTTCTTT
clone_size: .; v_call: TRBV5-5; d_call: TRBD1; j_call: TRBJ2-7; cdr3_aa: CASSGQGSLYEQYF; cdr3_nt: TGTGCCAGCAGCGGACAGGGATCCCTCTACGAGCAGTACTTC
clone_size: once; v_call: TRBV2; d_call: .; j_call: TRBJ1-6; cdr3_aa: CASSFGSGNSPLHF; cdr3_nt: TGTGCCAGCAGTTTCGGGTCAGGGAATTCACCCCTCCACTTT
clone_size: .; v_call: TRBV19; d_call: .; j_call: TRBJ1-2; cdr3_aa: CASSIWGPNYGYTF; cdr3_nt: TGTGCCAGTAGTATATGGGGCCCTAACTATGGCTACACCTTC
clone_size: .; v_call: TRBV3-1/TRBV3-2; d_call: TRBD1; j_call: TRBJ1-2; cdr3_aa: CASSRQGGIQGYTF; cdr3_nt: TGTGCCAGCAGCCGACAGGGCGGCATTCAAGGCTACACCTTC
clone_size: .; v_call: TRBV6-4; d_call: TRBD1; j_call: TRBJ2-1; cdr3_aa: CASSDRGRDEQFF; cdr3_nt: TGTGCCAGCAGTGACAGGGGGCGGGATGAGCAGTTCTTC
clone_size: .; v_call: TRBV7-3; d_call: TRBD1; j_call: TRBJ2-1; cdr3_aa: CASSPNYPGQGALSGNEQFF; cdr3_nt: TGTGCCAGCAGCCCAAATTATCCGGGACAGGGGGCGTTAAGTGGGAATGAGCAGTTCTTC
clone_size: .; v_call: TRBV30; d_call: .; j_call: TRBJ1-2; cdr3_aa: CAWSVGIGYTF; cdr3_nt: TGTGCCTGGAGTGTGGGCATCGGCTACACCTTC
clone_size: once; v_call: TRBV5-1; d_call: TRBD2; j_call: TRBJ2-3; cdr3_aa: CASSFGLGASTDTQYF; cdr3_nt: TGCGCCAGCAGCTTCGGACTAGGCGCTAGCACAGATACGCAGTATTTT
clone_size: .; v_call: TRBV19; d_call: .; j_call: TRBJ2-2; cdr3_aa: CASSILSSDTGELFF; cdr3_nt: TGTGCCAGTAGTATCCTCTCTAGCGACACCGGGGAGCTGTTTTTT
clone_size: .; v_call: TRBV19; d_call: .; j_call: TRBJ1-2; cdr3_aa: CASSMHGTLSNYGYTF; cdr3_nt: TGTGCCAGTAGTATGCATGGGACACTCTCTAACTATGGCTACACCTTC
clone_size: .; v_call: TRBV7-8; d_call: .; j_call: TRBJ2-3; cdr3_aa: CATAWSTSTDTQYF; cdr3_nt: TGTGCCACCGCGTGGTCCACTAGCACAGATACGCAGTATTTT
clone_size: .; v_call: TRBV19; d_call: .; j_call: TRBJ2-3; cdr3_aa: CASSSSGGTQYF; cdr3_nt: TGTGCCAGTAGTTCCAGTGGAGGTACGCAGTATTTT
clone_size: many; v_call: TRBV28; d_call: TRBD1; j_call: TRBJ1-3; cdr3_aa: CASSQGQDPGNTIYF; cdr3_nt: TGTGCCAGCAGTCAGGGACAGGACCCTGGAAACACCATATATTTT
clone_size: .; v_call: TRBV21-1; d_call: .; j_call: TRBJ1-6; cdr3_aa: CASSKRQGEIFSYNSPLHF; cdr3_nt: TGTGCCAGCAGCAAGAGACAGGGAGAAATATTCTCCTATAATTCACCCCTCCACTTT
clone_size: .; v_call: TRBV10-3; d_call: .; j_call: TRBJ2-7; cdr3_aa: CAISENSYEQYF; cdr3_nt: TGTGCCATCAGTGAAAACAGCTACGAGCAGTACTTC
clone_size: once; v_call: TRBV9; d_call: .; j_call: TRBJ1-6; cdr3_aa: CASSVGGLSNSPLHF; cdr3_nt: TGTGCCAGCAGCGTAGGTGGTTTGAGTAATTCACCCCTCCACTTT
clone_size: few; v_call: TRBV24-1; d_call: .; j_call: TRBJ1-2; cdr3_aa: CATSDPYHGYTF; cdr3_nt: TGTGCCACCAGTGATCCTTATCATGGCTACACCTTC
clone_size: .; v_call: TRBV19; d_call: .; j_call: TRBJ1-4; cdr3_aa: CASSIGRQGREKLFF; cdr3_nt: TGTGCCAGTAGTATCGGACGGCAGGGTCGGGAAAAACTGTTTTTT
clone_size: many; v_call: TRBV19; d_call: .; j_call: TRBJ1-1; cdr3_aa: CASSFRALGQLNTEAFF; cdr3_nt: TGTGCCAGTAGTTTCAGGGCCCTAGGGCAGCTGAACACTGAAGCTTTCTTT
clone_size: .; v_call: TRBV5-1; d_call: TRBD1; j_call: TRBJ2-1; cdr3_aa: CASSLVGQGANEQFF; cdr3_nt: TGCGCCAGCAGCTTGGTGGGACAGGGGGCGAATGAGCAGTTCTTC
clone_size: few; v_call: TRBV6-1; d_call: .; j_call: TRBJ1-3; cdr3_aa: CASSESGGRSGNTIYF; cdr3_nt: TGTGCCAGCAGTGAATCGGGGGGAAGGTCTGGAAACACCATATATTTT
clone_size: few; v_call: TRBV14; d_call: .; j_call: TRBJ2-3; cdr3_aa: CASSQDNRILEDTQYF; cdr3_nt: TGTGCCAGCAGCCAAGACAACAGGATATTGGAAGATACGCAGTATTTT
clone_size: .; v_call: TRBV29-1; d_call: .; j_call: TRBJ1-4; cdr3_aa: CSVQQETEKLFF; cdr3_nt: TGCAGCGTCCAGCAGGAAACTGAAAAACTGTTTTTT
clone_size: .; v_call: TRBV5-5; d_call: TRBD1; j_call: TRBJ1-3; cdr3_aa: CASSLPGTGQGNTIYF; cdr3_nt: TGTGCCAGCAGCTTGCCCGGGACAGGGCAAGGAAACACCATATATTTT
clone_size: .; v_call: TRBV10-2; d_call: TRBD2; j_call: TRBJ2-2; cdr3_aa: CASSLAANTGELFF; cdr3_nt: TGCGCCAGCAGCCTAGCGGCGAACACCGGGGAGCTGTTTTTT